This T cell receptor (beta chain) was retrieved from a study of brain T cells in children with intractable seizures (dated by TCRdb to the early 2020s). At the level of the whole study: Resected brain tissue from 53 pediatric epilepsy surgery cases was initially screened for immune gene transcripts with a NanoString immunology panel. Among the approximately twelve selected surgery cases, pre-surgery blood was additionally sequenced for eight, leaving four cases with brain tissue only. Summary of the overall study and its limitations: Viral specificity was inferred only from CDR3 sequence similarity, and patients' HCMV serostatus was unknown. Because sequencing depth differed between pre- and post-surgery blood, the absence of clones from the pre-surgery sample may reflect undersampling.

For CDR1 and CDR2, the germline V gene (reference sequence) lists MNHNY and SVGAGI. From the cysteine through the phenylalanine, the CDR3 covers 15 amino acids. Only the CDR3 DNA is retained, 45 bases long and in frame from the first base. V has 2 bases trimmed and J has 5 bases trimmed; junction bases matching no gene number 9. In regard to this clone: Its antigen is currently not known. The input lacks base qualities; no much larger clone sits a single base away.

The immunoSEQ assay was used to generate TCR beta chain sequences from genomic DNA. The original methods were these. CDR3 sequences that did not begin with the conserved framework cysteine at position 104 were removed by hand. Clonality was calculated as one minus the normalized Shannon's Diversity Index, with values ranging from 0 (maximal diversity) to 1 (oligoclonal). To check whether a given CDR3 had different frequencies in two samples, for example brain versus blood, chi-squared comparison-of-proportions tests were used. Public clonotypes were found by searching immuneACCESS, and the VDJdb browser was used to assess similarity to known antiviral clonotypes. TCRdb's version of the immuneACCESS table is confined to in-frame rearrangements and falls short of the full clone set. An unresolved V gene accounts for under half of the shortfall where checked; the remainder is of unknown origin. That table supplies the V and J calls and clone size; D and trimming were determined from the DNA. The sample has about 340,000 clones on record, roughly 93% of them singletons. Together, the top ten hold 5.5% to 6% of the sample.

Explained via the paper, the time point label denotes: blood from clinic visit 5 months post-surgery; TSC patient then seizure free. The surgery cases showing the highest brain T cell transcript signatures were chosen for TCR beta chain sequencing of brain tissue and, when available, of blood. Prior to surgery, the patients had been treated with at least one anti-epileptic drug. TCR-sequenced patients were children with drug-resistant epilepsy due to tuberous sclerosis complex, focal cortical dysplasia, Rasmussen encephalitis or hemimegalencephaly. Bulk genomic DNA was extracted from unsorted brain tissue and whole blood with the Monarch genomic DNA purification kit.

This receptor was taken from a boy under two years old with tuberous sclerosis and intractable seizures. The sequenced sample was peripheral blood, obtained 4 to 5 months after surgery. The chain is assembled from TRBV6-6 and TRBJ2-7, with 7 bases aligning to TRBD1. The DNA is as follows: TGTGCCAGCAGTTACCCCCGACAGGGACAGAACGAGCAGTACTTC. This yields the protein CASSYPRQGQNEQYF.